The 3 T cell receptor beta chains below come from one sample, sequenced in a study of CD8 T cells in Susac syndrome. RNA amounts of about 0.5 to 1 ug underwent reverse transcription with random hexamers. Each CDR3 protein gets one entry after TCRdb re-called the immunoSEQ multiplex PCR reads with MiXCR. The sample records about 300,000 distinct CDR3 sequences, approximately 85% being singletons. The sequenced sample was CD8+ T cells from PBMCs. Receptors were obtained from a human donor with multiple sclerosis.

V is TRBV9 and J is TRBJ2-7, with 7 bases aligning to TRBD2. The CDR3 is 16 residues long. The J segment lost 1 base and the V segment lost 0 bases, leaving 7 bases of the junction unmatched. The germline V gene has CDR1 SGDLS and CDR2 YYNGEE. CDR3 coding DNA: TGTGCCAGCAGCGTAGATGTTGGCGGGAGATCCTACGAGCAGTACTTC. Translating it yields CASSVDVGGRSYEQYF.

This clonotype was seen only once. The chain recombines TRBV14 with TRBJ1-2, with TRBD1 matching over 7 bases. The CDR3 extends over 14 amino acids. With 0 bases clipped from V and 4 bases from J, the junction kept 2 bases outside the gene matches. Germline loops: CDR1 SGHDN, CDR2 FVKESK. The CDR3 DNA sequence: TGTGCCAGCAGCCAAGAGACAGGGACCTATGGCTACACCTTC. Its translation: CASSQETGTYGYTF.

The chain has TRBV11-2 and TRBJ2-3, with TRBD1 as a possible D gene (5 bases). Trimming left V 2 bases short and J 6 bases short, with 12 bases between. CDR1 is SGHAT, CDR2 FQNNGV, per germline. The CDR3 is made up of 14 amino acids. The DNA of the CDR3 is TGTGCCAGCAGCTTAAAGCCAGGGCCGGATACGCAGTATTTT. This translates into CASSLKPGPDTQYF. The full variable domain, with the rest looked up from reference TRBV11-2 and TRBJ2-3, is EAGVAQSPRYKIIEKRQSVAFWCNPISGHATLYWYQQILGQGPKLLIQFQNNGVVDDSQLPKDRFSAERLKGVDSTLKIQPAKLEDSAVYLCASSLKPGPDTQYFGPGTRLTVL.